The 30 T cell receptor beta chains reported below all come from one sample, sequenced in a study of OX40 agonist ivuxolimab in advanced cancers. Measured with immunoSEQ multiplex PCR; TCRdb has only the in-frame clones, and not every one. The profile shows tens of thousands of clones, 84% of them singletons. Sequences were derived from CD4+ or CD8+ T cells sorted from blood, sampled in a trial of the OX40 agonist ivuxolimab. The receptors come from an adult with an advanced solid tumor such as melanoma, head and neck, liver or kidney cancer.

The V call is TRBV28, the J call TRBJ2-7; D might be TRBD2 (6 bases). The V gene lost 5 bases and the J gene lost 9 bases, with 14 bases spanning the gap. This CDR3 spans 12 amino acids. The germline V gene encodes CDR1 MDHEN and CDR2 SYDVKM. The CDR3 DNA sequence: TGTGCCAGCAGTACTGGGGGGTTAGGGCAGTACTTC. Amino acids: CASSTGGLGQYF.

This clone showed up just a few times. CDR3 protein: CAIAGTANTEAFF. CDR3 DNA: TGTGCCATTGCCGGGACAGCGAACACTGAAGCTTTCTTT. This chain connects TRBV10-3 to TRBJ1-1, with TRBD1 matching over 7 bases. V lost 9 bases and J lost 1; bases outside the gene matches: 5. The CDR3 extends over 13 amino acids. Per germline, CDR1 ENHRY and CDR2 SYGVKD.

The chain carries TRBV20-1 and TRBJ1-4, with D hard to call. Germline CDR1 reads DFQATT; CDR2 reads SNEGSKA (reference sequence). V lost 4 bases and J 8 bases, leaving 8 bases between the germline ends. The CDR3 sequence is 11 residues long. This CDR3 reads CSATLGEKLFF. Written as DNA, the CDR3 is TGCAGTGCTACCCTAGGCGAAAAACTGTTTTTT.

The rearrangement links TRBV9 to TRBJ2-5; 8 nucleotides agree with TRBD2. The J call is in doubt because the DNA end fits TRBJ2-7 better. Germline values: CDR1 SGDLS, CDR2 YYNGEE. There are 14 residues in the CDR3. The CDR3: CASSFEGTSGEQYF. DNA for the CDR3: TGTGCCAGCAGCTTCGAGGGGACTAGTGGCGAGCAGTACTTC.

The CDR3 reads CASSLYSGGDGYTF. The CDR3 DNA reads as TGTGCCAGCAGTTTATATTCAGGGGGCGATGGCTACACCTTC. The chain employs TRBV6-5 and TRBJ1-2; 8 nucleotides line up with TRBD1. V was pared by 4 bases and J by 6 bases, with 7 bases of the junction left unmatched. The CDR3 totals 14 residues. From germline, CDR1 is MNHEY and CDR2 SVGAGI.

V and J are TRBV11-2 and TRBJ2-1; weak D call: TRBD2 (6 bases). This CDR3 is built from 15 residues. CDR1 SGHAT and CDR2 FQNNGV come from the germline V gene. V shed 5 bases and J shed 7 bases, with 18 bases lying between them. CDR3 in amino acids: CASSPLRGMRNEQFF. DNA for the CDR3: TGTGCCAGCAGCCCCCTTCGGGGGATGAGGAATGAGCAGTTCTTC.

This chain uses TRBV18 with TRBJ2-7; D not resolved. The germline V gene encodes CDR1 KGHSH and CDR2 LQKENI. The CDR3 sequence is 15 residues long. Trimming cost V 3 bases and J 2 bases, with 14 bases left between them. CDR3 sequence reads: CASSPSIARTYEQYF. Here the CDR3 DNA reads TGTGCCAGCTCACCCTCTATAGCCAGAACCTACGAGCAGTACTTC.

V and J are TRBV18 and TRBJ1-2; D ambiguous. The CDR3 runs 15 residues. CDR1 is KGHSH and CDR2 is LQKENI in the germline V gene. V was cut by 2 bases and J by 0 bases, with 10 bases left in between. The CDR3 spells CASSPERATNYGYTF. The CDR3 DNA reads TGTGCCAGCTCACCAGAACGTGCCACTAACTATGGCTACACCTTC.

The chain is built from TRBV5-1 and TRBJ1-5, with no clear D. Trimming took off 4 bases at V and 0 bases at J, with 11 bases between the two ends. The CDR3 is 15 amino acids. From germline, CDR1 is SGHRS and CDR2 YFSETQ. The CDR3 reads CASSADGVSNQPQHF. CDR3 in DNA: TGCGCCAGCAGCGCCGACGGAGTTAGCAATCAGCCCCAGCATTTT.

The chain employs TRBV7-2 and TRBJ2-4; 7 bases are shared with TRBD1. CDR3 length: 14 amino acids. Germline CDR1 SGHTA, CDR2 FQGNSA. The V segment lost 5 bases and the J segment 3 bases; nucleotides outside the gene matches: 4. CDR3 nucleotide sequence: TGTGCCAGCAGCATGGGACAGAGCAAAAACATTCAGTACTTC. Encoded protein: CASSMGQSKNIQYF. The whole variable domain, remainder taken from reference TRBV7-2 and TRBJ2-4, is GAGVSQSPSNKVTEKGKDVELRCDPISGHTALYWYRQSLGQGLEFLIYFQGNSAPDKSGLPSDRFSAERTGGSVSTLTIQRTQQEDSAVYLCASSMGQSKNIQYFGAGTRLSVL.

V usage is TRBV27 and J usage is TRBJ2-7, with D possibly matching TRBD1 (6 bases). This CDR3 is 13 amino acids long. Germline lookup yields CDR1 MNHEY and CDR2 SMNVEV (reference sequence). V lost 5 bases, J lost 6 bases, and 14 bases lay in between. The CDR3 DNA sequence: TGTGCCAGCAGTCTCACAGGGTTGGGCGAGCAGTACTTC. It codes for CASSLTGLGEQYF.

V usage is TRBV5-6 and J usage is TRBJ1-5, with D unresolved. Germline values: CDR1 SGHDT, CDR2 YYEEEE. The length of the CDR3 is 15 residues. Deletions cut 0 bases from V and 3 bases from J, with 10 bases between. The CDR3 DNA reads TGTGCCAGCAGCTTGGAACGGCCGGTCAATCAGCCCCAGCATTTT. It encodes CASSLERPVNQPQHF.

The chain combines TRBV4-2 with TRBJ2-5; 7 nucleotides align to TRBD2. V lost 0 bases and J lost 7; bases outside the gene matches: 11. Germline V CDR1 and CDR2: LGHNA, YNFKEQ. The CDR3 is 16 residues long. Written as DNA, the CDR3 is TGTGCCAGCAGCCAAGATGGCTCTCCGGGCGGGGGGACCCAGTACTTC. Translated: CASSQDGSPGGGTQYF.

This clone appeared a single time. The V call is TRBV6-1, the J call TRBJ1-5; 9 positions match TRBD1. Unmatched junction bases numbered 5, after V lost 7 bases and J lost 4 bases. In germline, CDR1 is MNHNS, CDR2 SASEGT. CDR3 length: 14 amino acids. The CDR3: CASNYRGLNQPQHF. Here the CDR3 DNA reads TGTGCCAGCAATTACAGGGGGCTAAATCAGCCCCAGCATTTT.

The chain couples TRBV5-1 to TRBJ2-3, with D possibly matching TRBD1 (7 bases). This CDR3 is built from 16 residues. Germline CDR1 SGHRS, CDR2 YFSETQ. Trimming cost V 1 base and J 3 bases, with 15 bases left between them. This chain's CDR3 is CASSLNGRGVTDTQYF. The DNA of the CDR3 is TGCGCCAGCAGCTTGAACGGCAGGGGGGTAACAGATACGCAGTATTTT.

DNA of the CDR3: TGTGCCAGCCTACAGGGGACAGGGCGGGAGACCCAGTACTTC. It encodes CASLQGTGRETQYF. The chain carries TRBV2 and TRBJ2-5, with TRBD1 matching 9 bases. CDR1 and CDR2 from the germline V gene are SNHLY and FYNNEI. The CDR3 loop spans 14 amino acids. With V trimmed by 8 bases and J by 5 bases, 9 bases remained unmatched.

CDR3 residues: CASSLATDGAYEQYF. DNA of the CDR3: TGCGCCAGCAGCTTGGCCACGGACGGGGCATACGAGCAGTACTTC. The chain recombines TRBV5-1 with TRBJ2-7; D might be TRBD1 or TRBD2, each matching 5 bases. Germline V gene lookup returns CDR1 SGHRS and CDR2 YFSETQ. V lost 0 bases and J lost 4, with 14 bases in between. This CDR3 region has 15 residues.

As concerns this clone: Its ends do not fully match the called genes, so a read error is possible. The chain employs TRBV7-2 and TRBJ1-1, with D hard to call. CDR1 is SGHTA, CDR2 FQGNSA, per germline. This CDR3 has 12 residues. The CDR3 reads CAGSSLTSGAFF. CDR3 DNA sequence: TGTGCCGGCAGCTCACTCACTTCGGGAGCTTTCTTT. The full variable domain, with the rest looked up from reference TRBV7-2 and TRBJ1-1, is GAGVSQSPSNKVTEKGKDVELRCDPISGHTALYWYRQSLGQGLEFLIYFQGNSAPDKSGLPSDRFSAERTGGSVSTLTIQRTQQEDSAVYLCAGSSLTSGAFFGQGTRLTVV.

The J gene is TRBJ2-1, the V gene TRBV7-3, with a possible D match to TRBD1 (5 bases). With 2 bases removed from V and 6 bases from J, the gap between germline ends came to 8 bases. This CDR3 has 13 amino acids. Germline CDR1 SGHTA, CDR2 FQGTGA. Here the CDR3 reads CASSLDRSNEQFF. The CDR3 DNA follows: TGTGCCAGCAGCTTAGACAGAAGCAATGAGCAGTTCTTC. Full variable domain (rest looked up from reference TRBV7-3 and TRBJ2-1): GAGVSQTPSNKVTEKGKYVELRCDPISGHTALYWYRQSLGQGPEFLIYFQGTGAADDSGLPNDRFFAVRPEGSVSTLKIQRTERGDSAVYLCASSLDRSNEQFFGPGTRLTVL.

This rearrangement joins TRBV19 to TRBJ1-2; TRBD1 matches 8 bases. Trimming took 6 bases from V and 7 from J; bases not matched to a gene: 10. Per the germline V gene, CDR1 is LNHDA and CDR2 is SQIVND (reference sequence). The CDR3 consists of 14 residues. CDR3 DNA sequence: TGTGCCAGTAGAGGTGCAGGGGGCGCGGGTGGCTACACCTTC. Translating it yields CASRGAGGAGGYTF.

The chain links TRBV5-4 to TRBJ2-7; 10 positions agree with TRBD2. Losses at the gene ends were 4 bases for V and 1 base for J; bases not matched to a gene: 8. Germline assignment: CDR1 SGHNT and CDR2 YYREEE (reference sequence). The CDR3 has 16 residues. CDR3 in DNA: TGTGCCAGCAGCCTAGTCATAGCGGGGGGATCCTACGAGCAGTACTTC. As protein: CASSLVIAGGSYEQYF.

This clone was picked up one time. This sequence joins TRBV9 and TRBJ2-1; 11 nucleotides match TRBD2. The trim removed 0 bases at V and 4 bases at J, leaving 3 bases unmatched. This CDR3 has 16 residues. Germline lookup yields CDR1 SGDLS and CDR2 YYNGEE. The CDR3 DNA sequence: TGTGCCAGCAGCGTAGCTAGCGGGGGGACATACAATGAGCAGTTCTTC. Translation gives CASSVASGGTYNEQFF.

In its sample, this clone was seen a few times. The chain uses TRBV4-2 and TRBJ2-5, with D possibly being TRBD1 (6 bases). The CDR3 runs 17 residues. Germline V lookup: CDR1 LGHNA, CDR2 YNFKEQ. V dropped 1 base and J dropped 3 bases, with 18 bases sitting between them. Here the CDR3 DNA reads TGTGCCAGCAGCCAAGTAGGGCAGGGGCTCACCAAAGAGACCCAGTACTTC. It codes for CASSQVGQGLTKETQYF.

The table lists this clone with a count of one. The chain carries TRBV4-3 and TRBJ2-7; perhaps TRBD1 as D (6 bases). There are 15 residues in the CDR3. V was clipped by 4 bases and J by 2 bases, with 15 bases between them. Germline CDR1 and CDR2: LGHNA and YSLEER. The CDR3 DNA reads as TGCGCCAGCAGCCCCGCCCCCCCAGGGGCCTACGAGCAGTACTTC. Translation gives CASSPAPPGAYEQYF.

The chain employs TRBV6-1 and TRBJ2-3; D unresolved. V lost 0 bases and J lost 5, with 3 bases in between. CDR1 is MNHNS, CDR2 SASEGT, per germline. The CDR3 is made up of 12 amino acids. The CDR3 DNA reads as TGTGCCAGCAGTGAAGCCATAGATACGCAGTATTTT. Translation: CASSEAIDTQYF.

This sequence joins TRBV9 and TRBJ1-3; unclear D gene. The V gene's germline CDR1 is SGDLS and CDR2 YYNGEE. The CDR3 runs 13 residues. V was pared by 2 bases and J by 3 bases, with 6 bases between. CDR3 sequence: CASSVEGGNTIYF. CDR3 sequence (DNA): TGTGCCAGCAGCGTGGAGGGTGGAAACACCATATATTTT.

V usage is TRBV6-5 and J usage is TRBJ1-1; weak D call: TRBD1 (5 bases). The CDR3 extends over 13 amino acids. V was trimmed by 8 bases and J by 4 bases, leaving 14 bases between them. Per the germline V gene, CDR1 is MNHEY and CDR2 is SVGAGI. The CDR3: CASFPPGGTEAFF. In nucleotides, the CDR3 is TGTGCCAGCTTCCCCCCCGGGGGCACTGAAGCTTTCTTT.

The rearrangement links TRBV7-2 to TRBJ2-5, with D perhaps TRBD1 (6 bases). The J call could be wrong; TRBJ2-7 is a better fit for the DNA end. Germline V gene lookup returns CDR1 SGHTA and CDR2 FQGNSA. This CDR3 has 15 amino acids. DNA for the CDR3: TGTGCCAGCAGCCTACCTCCGGGACAAACAAACGAGCAGTACTTC. Its translation is CASSLPPGQTNEQYF.

This chain uses TRBV6-5 with TRBJ1-1; D is possibly TRBD1 (6 bases). Germline loops: CDR1 MNHEY, CDR2 SVGAGI. Trimming cost V 6 bases and J 0 bases, with 11 bases left between them. This CDR3 region has 14 residues. The DNA for the CDR3 is TGTGCCAGCAGCATGGGACACCTGAACACTGAAGCTTTCTTT. The encoded protein is CASSMGHLNTEAFF.

The chain couples TRBV7-2 to TRBJ2-1, with TRBD1 as a possible D gene (6 bases). The CDR3 has 19 amino acids. V shed 7 bases and J shed 7 bases, with 32 bases lying between them. Germline V CDR1 and CDR2: SGHTA, FQGNSA. CDR3 coding DNA: TGTGCCAGCACCCTTCTCCCCCTAACTGGGGCAGGGGTGAGTAATGAGCAGTTCTTC. It codes for CASTLLPLTGAGVSNEQFF.